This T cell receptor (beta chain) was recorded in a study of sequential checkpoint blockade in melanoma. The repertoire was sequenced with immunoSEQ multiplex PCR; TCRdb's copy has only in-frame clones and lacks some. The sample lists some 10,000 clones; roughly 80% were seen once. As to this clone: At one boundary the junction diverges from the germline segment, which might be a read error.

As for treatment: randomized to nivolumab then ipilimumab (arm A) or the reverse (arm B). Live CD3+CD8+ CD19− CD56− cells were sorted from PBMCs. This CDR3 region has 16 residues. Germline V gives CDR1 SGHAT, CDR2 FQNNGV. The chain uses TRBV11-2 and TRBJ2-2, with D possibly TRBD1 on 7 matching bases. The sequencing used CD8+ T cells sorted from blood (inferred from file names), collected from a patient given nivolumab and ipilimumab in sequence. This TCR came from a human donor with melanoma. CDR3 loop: CASSLLSGGNAGELFF. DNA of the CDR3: TGTGCCAGCAGCTTATTGTCAGGGGGGAACGCCGGGGAGCTGTTTTTT.